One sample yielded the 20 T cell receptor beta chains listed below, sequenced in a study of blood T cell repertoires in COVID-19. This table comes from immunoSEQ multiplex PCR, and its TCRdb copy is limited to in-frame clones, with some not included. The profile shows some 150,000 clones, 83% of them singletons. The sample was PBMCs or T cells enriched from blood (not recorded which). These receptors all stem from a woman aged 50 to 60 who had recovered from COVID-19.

The CDR3 loop is CASRPVPSDEKLFF. DNA for the CDR3: TGTGCCAGCAGGCCGGTCCCGTCGGATGAAAAACTGTTTTTT. This chain links TRBV7-8 with TRBJ1-4; no clear D gene. CDR3 length equals 14 residues. Trimming took off 6 bases at V and 6 bases at J, with 14 bases between the two ends. Germline V CDR1 and CDR2: SGHVS, FQNEAQ.

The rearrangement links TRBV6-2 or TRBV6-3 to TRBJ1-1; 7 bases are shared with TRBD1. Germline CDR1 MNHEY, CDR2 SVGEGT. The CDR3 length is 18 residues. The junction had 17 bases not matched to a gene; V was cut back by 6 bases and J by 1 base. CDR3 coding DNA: TGTGCCAGCAGCCCTGTCCGGGACAGCAAAAAGCAGAACACTGAAGCTTTCTTT. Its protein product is CASSPVRDSKKQNTEAFF.

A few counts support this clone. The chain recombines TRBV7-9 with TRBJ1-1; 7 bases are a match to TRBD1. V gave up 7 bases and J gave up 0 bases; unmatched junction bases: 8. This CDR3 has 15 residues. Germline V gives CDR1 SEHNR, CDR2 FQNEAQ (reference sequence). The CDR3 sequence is CASTTAGGLNTEAFF. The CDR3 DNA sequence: TGTGCCAGCACCACCGCAGGGGGGCTGAACACTGAAGCTTTCTTT.

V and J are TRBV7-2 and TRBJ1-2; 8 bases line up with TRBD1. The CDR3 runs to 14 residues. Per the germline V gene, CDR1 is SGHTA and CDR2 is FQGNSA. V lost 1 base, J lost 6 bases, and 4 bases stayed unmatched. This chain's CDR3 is CASSLEQGVDGYTF. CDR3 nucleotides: TGTGCCAGCAGCTTAGAACAGGGGGTGGATGGCTACACCTTC.

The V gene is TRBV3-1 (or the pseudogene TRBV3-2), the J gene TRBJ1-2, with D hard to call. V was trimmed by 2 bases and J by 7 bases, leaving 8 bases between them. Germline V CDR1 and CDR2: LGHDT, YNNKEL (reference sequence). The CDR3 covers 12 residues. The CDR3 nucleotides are TGTGCCAGCAGCCAACCCCCGCGTGGCTACACCTTC. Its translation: CASSQPPRGYTF.

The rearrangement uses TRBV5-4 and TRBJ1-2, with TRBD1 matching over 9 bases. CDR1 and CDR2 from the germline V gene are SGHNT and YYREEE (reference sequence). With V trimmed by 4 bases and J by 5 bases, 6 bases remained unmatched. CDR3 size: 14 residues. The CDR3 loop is CASSLQGAWYGYTF. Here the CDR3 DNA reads TGTGCCAGCAGCCTACAGGGGGCATGGTATGGCTACACCTTC.

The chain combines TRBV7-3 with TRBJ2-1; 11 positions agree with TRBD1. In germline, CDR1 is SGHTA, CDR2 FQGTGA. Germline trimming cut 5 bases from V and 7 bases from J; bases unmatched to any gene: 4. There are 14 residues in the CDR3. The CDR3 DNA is TGTGCCAGCAGCCCAGGGACAGGGGGAAATGAGCAGTTCTTC. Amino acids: CASSPGTGGNEQFF.

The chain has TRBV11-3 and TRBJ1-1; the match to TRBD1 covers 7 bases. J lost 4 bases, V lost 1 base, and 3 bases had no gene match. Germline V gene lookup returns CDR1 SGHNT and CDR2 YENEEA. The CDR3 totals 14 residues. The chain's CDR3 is CASSLGGGTTEAFF. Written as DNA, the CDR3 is TGTGCCAGCAGCTTAGGAGGGGGCACCACTGAAGCTTTCTTT.

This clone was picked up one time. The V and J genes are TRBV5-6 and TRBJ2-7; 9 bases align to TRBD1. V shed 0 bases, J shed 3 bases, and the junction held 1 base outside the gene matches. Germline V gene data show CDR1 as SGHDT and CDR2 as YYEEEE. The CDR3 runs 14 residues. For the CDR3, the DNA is TGTGCCAGCAGCTTGGGGACAGGGGTCTACGAGCAGTACGTC. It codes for CASSLGTGVYEQYV.

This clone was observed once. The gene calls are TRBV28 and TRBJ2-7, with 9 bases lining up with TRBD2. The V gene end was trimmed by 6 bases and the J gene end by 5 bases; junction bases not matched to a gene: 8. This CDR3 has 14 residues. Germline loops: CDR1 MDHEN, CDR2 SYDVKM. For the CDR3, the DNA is TGTGCCAGCAGCCCCGGGACTAGCCGCCACGAGCAGTACGTC. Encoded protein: CASSPGTSRHEQYV.

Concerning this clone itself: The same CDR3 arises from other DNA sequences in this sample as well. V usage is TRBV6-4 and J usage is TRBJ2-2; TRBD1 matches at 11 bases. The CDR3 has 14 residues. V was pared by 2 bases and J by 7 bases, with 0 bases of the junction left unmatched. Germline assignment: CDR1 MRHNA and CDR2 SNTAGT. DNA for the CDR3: TGTGCCAGCAGTGACGGGACAGGGGGCGGGGAGCTGTTTTTT. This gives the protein CASSDGTGGGELFF.

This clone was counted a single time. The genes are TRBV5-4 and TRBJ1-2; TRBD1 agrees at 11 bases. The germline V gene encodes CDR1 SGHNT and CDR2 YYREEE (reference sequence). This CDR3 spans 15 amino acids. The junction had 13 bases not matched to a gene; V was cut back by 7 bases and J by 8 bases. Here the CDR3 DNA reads TGTGCCAGCTCGGGGGACAGGGGGTATATGGAAGGCTACACCTTC. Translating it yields CASSGDRGYMEGYTF.

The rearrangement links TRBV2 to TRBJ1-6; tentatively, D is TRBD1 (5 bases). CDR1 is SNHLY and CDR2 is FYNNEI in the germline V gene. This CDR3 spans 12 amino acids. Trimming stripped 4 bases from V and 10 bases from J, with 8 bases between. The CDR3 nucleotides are TGTGCCAGCAGTGGGGGGGGATCACCCCTCCACTTT. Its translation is CASSGGGSPLHF.

DNA of the CDR3: TGTGCCAGCAGCGTCGAGGGGACAGGGGGCGGGTATGGCTACACCTTC. Translation: CASSVEGTGGGYGYTF. V gene TRBV9 combines with J gene TRBJ1-2, with 12 bases fitting TRBD1. Germline V gene data show CDR1 as SGDLS and CDR2 as YYNGEE. This CDR3 spans 16 amino acids. V gave up 2 bases and J gave up 5 bases; unmatched junction bases: 7. Filled out from reference TRBV9 and TRBJ1-2, the complete variable domain reads DSGVTQTPKHLITATGQRVTLRCSPRSGDLSVYWYQQSLDQGLQFLIQYYNGEERAKGNILERFSAQQFPDLHSELNLSSLELGDSALYFCASSVEGTGGGYGYTFGSGTRLTVV.

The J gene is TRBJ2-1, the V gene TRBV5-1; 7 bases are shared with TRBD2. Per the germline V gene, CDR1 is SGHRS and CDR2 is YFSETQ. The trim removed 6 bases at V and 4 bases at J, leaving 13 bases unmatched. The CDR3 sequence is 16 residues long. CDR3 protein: CASTGEGSTKYNEQFF. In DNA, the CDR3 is TGCGCCAGCACGGGGGAGGGGTCAACAAAATACAATGAGCAGTTCTTC.

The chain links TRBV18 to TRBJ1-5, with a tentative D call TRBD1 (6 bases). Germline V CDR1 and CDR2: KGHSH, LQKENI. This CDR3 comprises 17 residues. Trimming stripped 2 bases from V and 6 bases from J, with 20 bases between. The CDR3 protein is CASSPNPPNREGQPQHF. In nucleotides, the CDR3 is TGTGCCAGCTCACCAAACCCCCCGAACAGGGAAGGTCAGCCCCAGCATTTT.

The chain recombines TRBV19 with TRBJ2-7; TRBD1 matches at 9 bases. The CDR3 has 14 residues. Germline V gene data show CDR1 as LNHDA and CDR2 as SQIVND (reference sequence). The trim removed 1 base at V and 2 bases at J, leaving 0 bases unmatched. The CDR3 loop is CASSIGTGAYEQYV. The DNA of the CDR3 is TGTGCCAGTAGTATAGGGACAGGGGCCTACGAGCAGTACGTC.

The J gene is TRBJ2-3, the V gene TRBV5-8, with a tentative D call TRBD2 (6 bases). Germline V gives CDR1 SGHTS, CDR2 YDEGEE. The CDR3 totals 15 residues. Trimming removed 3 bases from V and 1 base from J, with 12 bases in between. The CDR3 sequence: CASSYAWGGTDTQYF. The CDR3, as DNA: TGTGCCAGCAGCTACGCCTGGGGGGGCACAGATACGCAGTATTTT. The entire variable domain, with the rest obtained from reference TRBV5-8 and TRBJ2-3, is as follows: EAGVTQSPTHLIKTRGQQATLRCSPISGHTSVYWYQQALGLGLQFLLWYDEGEERNRGNFPPRFSGRQFPNYSSELNVNALELEDSALYLCASSYAWGGTDTQYFGPGTRLTVL.

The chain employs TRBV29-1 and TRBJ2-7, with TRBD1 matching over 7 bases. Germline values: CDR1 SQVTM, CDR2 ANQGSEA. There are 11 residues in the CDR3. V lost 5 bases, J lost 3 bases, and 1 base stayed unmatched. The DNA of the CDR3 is TGCAGCGTTAGGGACAGCTACGAGCAGTACGTC. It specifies CSVRDSYEQYV.

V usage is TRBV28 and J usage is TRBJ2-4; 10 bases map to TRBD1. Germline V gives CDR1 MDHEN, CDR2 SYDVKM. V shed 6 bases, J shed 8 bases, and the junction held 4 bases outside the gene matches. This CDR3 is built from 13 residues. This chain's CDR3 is CASRGQGSHIQYF. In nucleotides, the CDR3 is TGTGCCAGCAGGGGACAGGGGTCTCACATTCAGTACTTC. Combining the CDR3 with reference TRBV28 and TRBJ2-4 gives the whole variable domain DVKVTQSSRYLVKRTGEKVFLECVQDMDHENMFWYRQDPGLGLRLIYFSYDVKMKEKGDIPEGYSVSREKKERFSLILESASTNQTSMYLCASRGQGSHIQYFGAGTRLSVL.